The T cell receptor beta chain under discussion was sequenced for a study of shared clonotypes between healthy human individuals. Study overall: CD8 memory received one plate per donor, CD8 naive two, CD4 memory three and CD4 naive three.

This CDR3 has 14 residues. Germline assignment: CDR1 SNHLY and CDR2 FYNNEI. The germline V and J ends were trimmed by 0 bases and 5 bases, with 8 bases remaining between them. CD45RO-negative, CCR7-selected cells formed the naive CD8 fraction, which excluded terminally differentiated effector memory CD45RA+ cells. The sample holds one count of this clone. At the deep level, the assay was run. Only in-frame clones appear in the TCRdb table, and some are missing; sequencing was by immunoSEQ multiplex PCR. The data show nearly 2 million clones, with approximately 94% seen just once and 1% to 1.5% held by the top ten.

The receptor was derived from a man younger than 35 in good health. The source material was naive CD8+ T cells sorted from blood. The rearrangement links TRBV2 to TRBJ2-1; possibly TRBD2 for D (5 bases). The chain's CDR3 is CASSEAAGDNEQFF. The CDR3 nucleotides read TGTGCCAGCAGTGAAGCAGCCGGGGACAATGAGCAGTTCTTC.